This paragraph covers one TCR beta chain sequence. Its antigen is not identified. V lost 3 bases, J lost 7 bases, and 7 bases lay in between. CDR1 is LNHDA and CDR2 is SQIVND in the germline V gene (reference sequence). This CDR3 is 11 amino acids long. The method was immunoSEQ multiplex PCR; TCRdb's version includes in-frame clones alone and lacks a portion of them. The sample yields roughly 200,000 clones, approximately 92% seen once. This sample was taken from a study of T cell responses to AZD1222 COVID-19 vaccine. Study-level background: The study pooled second doses at about 4 or about 12 weeks.

Study-wide results and limits: In a largely white British group with more females than males, clonal diversity was possibly underestimated. Vaccine-related CD4 TCRs covered spike, predominating at 160-218 and 743-854.

The sequence was obtained from an adult in good health. Material: peripheral blood, obtained on day 0 of AZD1222 vaccination. The V and J genes are TRBV19 and TRBJ2-7; possibly TRBD1 for D (6 bases). CDR3 loop: CASSIGTEQYF. The DNA for the CDR3 is TGTGCCAGTAGTATCGGGACAGAGCAGTACTTC.